This entry lists 3 T cell receptor beta chains sequenced from one sample in a study of cytomegalovirus exposure and HLA in healthy donors. The PCR contained 60 Vbeta and 13 Jbeta primers. Clones were read by immunoSEQ multiplex PCR, and TCRdb kept only the in-frame ones, dropping some. The sample consists of under 200,000 clones, roughly 80% of them appearing once. Material: PBMCs. The receptors derive from a male donor in good health and CMV-seronegative.

The rearrangement links TRBV18 to TRBJ1-1; D is ambiguous. Germline V gene data show CDR1 as KGHSH and CDR2 as LQKENI. V was pared by 6 bases and J by 1 base, with 9 bases between. CDR3 length: 13 amino acids. The CDR3 DNA follows: TGTGCCAGCTCGCAATCAGAGAACACTGAAGCTTTCTTT. It encodes CASSQSENTEAFF.

CDR3: CSVAAQGSATNEKLFF. The CDR3 DNA reads as TGCAGCGTTGCCGCCCAGGGGTCAGCAACTAATGAAAAACTGTTTTTT. V usage is TRBV29-1 and J usage is TRBJ1-4; TRBD1 might be the D (6 bases). Per the germline V gene, CDR1 is SQVTM and CDR2 is ANQGSEA. Trimming took 4 bases from V and 0 from J, leaving 15 bases between them. This CDR3 has 16 amino acids. The whole variable domain, remainder taken from reference TRBV29-1 and TRBJ1-4, is SAVISQKPSRDICQRGTSLTIQCQVDSQVTMMFWYRQQPGQSLTLIATANQGSEATYESGFVIDKFPISRPNLTFSTLTVSNMSPEDSSIYLCSVAAQGSATNEKLFFGSGTQLSVL.

V gene TRBV4-3 combines with J gene TRBJ1-6, with TRBD1 matching 7 bases. Germline loops: CDR1 LGHNA, CDR2 YSLEER. V lost 1 base to trimming and J lost 7 bases; unmatched junction nucleotides: 10. The CDR3 totals 17 residues. The DNA of the CDR3 is TGCGCCAGCAGCCAAGTGTTTCGCGTACAGGGGAATTCACCCCTCCACTTT. Translation: CASSQVFRVQGNSPLHF.